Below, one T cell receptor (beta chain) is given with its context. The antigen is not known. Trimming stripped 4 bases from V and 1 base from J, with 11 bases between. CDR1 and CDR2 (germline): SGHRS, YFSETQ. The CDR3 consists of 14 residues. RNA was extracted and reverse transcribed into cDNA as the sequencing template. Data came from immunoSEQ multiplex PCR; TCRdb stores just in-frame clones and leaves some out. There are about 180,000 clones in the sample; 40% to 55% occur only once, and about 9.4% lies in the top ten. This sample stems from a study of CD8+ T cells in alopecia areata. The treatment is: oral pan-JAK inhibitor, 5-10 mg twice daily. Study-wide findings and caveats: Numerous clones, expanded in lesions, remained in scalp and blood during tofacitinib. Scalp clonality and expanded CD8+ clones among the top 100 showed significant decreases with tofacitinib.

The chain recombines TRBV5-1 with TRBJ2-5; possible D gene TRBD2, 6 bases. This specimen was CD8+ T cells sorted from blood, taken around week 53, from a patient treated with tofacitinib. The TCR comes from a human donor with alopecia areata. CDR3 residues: CASSILTSQETQYF. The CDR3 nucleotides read TGCGCCAGCAGCATCCTGACTAGCCAAGAGACCCAGTACTTC.